The text below deals with one T cell receptor beta chain. Its specificity is unknown. Caucasian adults living in Nashville, Tennessee, provided all samples. TCRdb's table, derived via immunoSEQ multiplex PCR, lists solely in-frame clones and lacks some. The data show 550,000 to 850,000 clones, over 65% seen once. This specimen comes from a study of shared clonotypes between healthy human individuals. Study observations and caveats: Between a few donors, naive CD4 clonotypes were shared at a level of roughly 5.5%. It was only blood that was sampled, and tissue repertoires likely differ.

The CDR3 extends over 16 amino acids. The source of this sequence is a woman aged 25 to 39 in good health. Source material: memory CD4+ T cells sorted from blood. Subset reported: CD45RA-negative fraction. This rearrangement joins TRBV21-1 to TRBJ2-2; TRBD1, the table's D call, lacks a check against the DNA. TRBV21-1 is tagged as a pseudogene. CDR3 region: CASSRSRVGNTGELFF. The CDR3 nucleotides are TGTGCCAGCAGCAGAAGCAGGGTGGGGAACACCGGGGAGCTGTTTTTT.